The rows below give T cell receptor beta chains drawn from one sample of a study of blood T cell repertoires in COVID-19. Sequencing was performed with immunoSEQ multiplex PCR; in TCRdb, only in-frame clones are kept and a portion is missing. The sample has 200,000 to 300,000 clones; more than 85% are singletons. The sample consisted of PBMCs or T cells enriched from blood (not recorded which). The receptor set was obtained from a woman between 25 and 40 years old who had recovered from COVID-19. Both conserved end residues are part of each CDR3. A D gene is named only where the DNA matches it firmly. Only part of the rows carry a size: once, few, many, or a class if the clone is expanded.

j_call: TRBJ1-1
clone_size: NA
v_call: TRBV27
d_call: TRBD1
cdr3_nt: TGTGCCAGCAGTTTAGCAGGGGGGAACACTGAAGCTTTCTTT
cdr3_aa: CASSLAGGNTEAFF

j_call: TRBJ1-4
clone_size: NA
v_call: TRBV28
d_call: TRBD1
cdr3_nt: TGTGCCAGCAGTTTATCGGGACAGGGTGAAAAACTGTTTTTT
cdr3_aa: CASSLSGQGEKLFF

j_call: TRBJ2-3
clone_size: NA
v_call: TRBV27
d_call: NA
cdr3_nt: TGTGCCAGCACTCCGTCAACCCTAGCCAAAGGAGATACGCAGTATTTT
cdr3_aa: CASTPSTLAKGDTQYF

j_call: TRBJ2-1
clone_size: NA
v_call: TRBV5-1
d_call: TRBD2
cdr3_nt: TGCGCCAGCAGCTTTAACGGACTAGCGGGCGTTTACAATGAGCAGTTCTTC
cdr3_aa: CASSFNGLAGVYNEQFF

j_call: TRBJ1-5
clone_size: NA
v_call: TRBV19
d_call: TRBD1
cdr3_nt: TGTGCCAGTAGTCGCGAGACAGGGGGGATCCGGAGGCCCCAGCATTTT
cdr3_aa: CASSRETGGIRRPQHF

j_call: TRBJ2-2
clone_size: NA
v_call: TRBV4-2
d_call: TRBD1
cdr3_nt: TGTGCCAGCAGCCAAGTAGGACAGGGCACCGGGGAGCTGTTTTTT
cdr3_aa: CASSQVGQGTGELFF

j_call: TRBJ1-2
clone_size: NA
v_call: TRBV3-1/TRBV3-2
d_call: NA
cdr3_nt: TGTGCCAGCAGCCAGGCCAGTTATAACTATGGCTACACCTTC
cdr3_aa: CASSQASYNYGYTF

j_call: TRBJ2-5
clone_size: NA
v_call: TRBV5-4
d_call: NA
cdr3_nt: TGTGCCAGCAGCTTGGCCCGGTCTGGCAGGCAAGAGACCCAGTACTTC
cdr3_aa: CASSLARSGRQETQYF

j_call: TRBJ2-1
clone_size: NA
v_call: TRBV4-3
d_call: NA
cdr3_nt: TGCGCCAGCAGCCAAGGGGCGTGGCCAGAACCCTACAATGAGCAGTTCTTC
cdr3_aa: CASSQGAWPEPYNEQFF

j_call: TRBJ2-1
clone_size: NA
v_call: TRBV7-2
d_call: TRBD2
cdr3_nt: TGTGCCAGCAGCTTAAGCCTAGCGGGAGCGTCGAATGAGCAGTTCTTC
cdr3_aa: CASSLSLAGASNEQFF

j_call: TRBJ1-2
clone_size: NA
v_call: TRBV18
d_call: NA
cdr3_nt: TGTGCCAGCTCACGAGACAGACCTTCTAACTATGGCTACACCTTC
cdr3_aa: CASSRDRPSNYGYTF

j_call: TRBJ1-5
clone_size: NA
v_call: TRBV19
d_call: NA
cdr3_nt: TGTGCCAGTCGCCCCAGGGGTCCGAGCAATCAGCCCCAGCATTTT
cdr3_aa: CASRPRGPSNQPQHF

j_call: TRBJ2-3
clone_size: few
v_call: TRBV7-3
d_call: TRBD2
cdr3_nt: TGTGCCAGCAGCGCCAACCCTAGCGGGAGCACAGATACGCAGTATTTT
cdr3_aa: CASSANPSGSTDTQYF

j_call: TRBJ2-1
clone_size: NA
v_call: TRBV6-6
d_call: NA
cdr3_nt: TGTGCCAGCAGTTACTGGGGGGAGGATGAGCAGTTCTTC
cdr3_aa: CASSYWGEDEQFF

j_call: TRBJ2-1
clone_size: NA
v_call: TRBV7-2
d_call: NA
cdr3_nt: NA
cdr3_aa: CASRFGTGTRGFF

j_call: TRBJ2-3
clone_size: NA
v_call: TRBV19
d_call: TRBD1
cdr3_nt: TGTGCCAGTAGTATGAGGCAGGGGGCGCGAGATACGCAGTATTTT
cdr3_aa: CASSMRQGARDTQYF